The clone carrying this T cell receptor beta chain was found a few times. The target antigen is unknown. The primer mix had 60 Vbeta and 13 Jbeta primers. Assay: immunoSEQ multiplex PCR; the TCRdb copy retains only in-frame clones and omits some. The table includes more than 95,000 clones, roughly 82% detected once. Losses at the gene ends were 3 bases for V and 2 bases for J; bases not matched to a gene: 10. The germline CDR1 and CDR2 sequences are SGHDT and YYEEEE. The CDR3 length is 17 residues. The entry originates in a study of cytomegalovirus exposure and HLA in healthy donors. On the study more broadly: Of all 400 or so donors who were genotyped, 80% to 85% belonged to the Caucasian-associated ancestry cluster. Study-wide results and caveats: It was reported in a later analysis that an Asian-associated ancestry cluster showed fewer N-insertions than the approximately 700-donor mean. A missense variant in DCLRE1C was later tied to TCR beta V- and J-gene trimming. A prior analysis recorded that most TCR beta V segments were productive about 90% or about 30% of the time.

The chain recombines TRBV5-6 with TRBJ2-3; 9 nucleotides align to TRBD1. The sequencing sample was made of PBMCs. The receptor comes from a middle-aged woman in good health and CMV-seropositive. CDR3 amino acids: CASSSLPGQGPTDTQYF. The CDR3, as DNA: TGTGCCAGCAGCTCCCTACCGGGACAGGGTCCCACAGATACGCAGTATTTT.